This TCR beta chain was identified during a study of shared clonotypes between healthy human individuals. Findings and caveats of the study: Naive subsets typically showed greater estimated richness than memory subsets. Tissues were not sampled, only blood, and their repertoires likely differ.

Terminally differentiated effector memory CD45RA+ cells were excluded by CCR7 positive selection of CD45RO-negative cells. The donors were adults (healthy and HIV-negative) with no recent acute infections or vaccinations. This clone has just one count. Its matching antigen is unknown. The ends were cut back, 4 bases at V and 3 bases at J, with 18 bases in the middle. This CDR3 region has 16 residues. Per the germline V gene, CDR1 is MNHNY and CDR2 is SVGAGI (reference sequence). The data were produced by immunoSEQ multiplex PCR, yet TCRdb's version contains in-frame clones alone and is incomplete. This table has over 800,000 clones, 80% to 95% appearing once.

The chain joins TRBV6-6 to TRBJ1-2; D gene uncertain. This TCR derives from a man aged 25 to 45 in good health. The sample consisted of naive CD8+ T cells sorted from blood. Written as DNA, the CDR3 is TGTGCCAGCAGTTCCCTGATCCCCGGTAGGGACTATGGCTACACCTTC. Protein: CASSSLIPGRDYGYTF.